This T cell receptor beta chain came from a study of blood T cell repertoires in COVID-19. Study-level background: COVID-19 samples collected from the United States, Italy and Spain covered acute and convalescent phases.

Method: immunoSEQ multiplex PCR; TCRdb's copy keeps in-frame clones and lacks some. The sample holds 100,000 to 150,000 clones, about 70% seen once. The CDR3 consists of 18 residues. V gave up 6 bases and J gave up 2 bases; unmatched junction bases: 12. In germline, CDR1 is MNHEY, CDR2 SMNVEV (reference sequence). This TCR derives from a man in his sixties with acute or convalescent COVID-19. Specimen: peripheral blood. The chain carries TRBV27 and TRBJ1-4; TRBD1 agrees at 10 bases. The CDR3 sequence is CASRPYKTGQGTNEKLFF. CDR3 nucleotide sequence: TGTGCCAGCAGGCCCTACAAAACGGGACAGGGGACTAATGAAAAACTGTTTTTT. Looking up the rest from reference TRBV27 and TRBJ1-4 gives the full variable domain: EAQVTQNPRYLITVTGKKLTVTCSQNMNHEYMSWYRQDPGLGLRQIYYSMNVEVTDKGDVPEGYKVSRKEKRNFPLILESPSPNQTSLYFCASRPYKTGQGTNEKLFFGSGTQLSVL.